Sequencing of this T cell receptor (beta chain) was carried out in a study of blood T cell repertoires in COVID-19. Turning to the study itself: Sites across the United States, Italy and Spain contributed samples from acute and convalescent COVID-19. T cells, B-cell-depleted T cells, or PBMCs provided the cDNA or gDNA that served as material.

J gave up 3 bases and V 4 bases, and 9 bases lay outside the gene matches. The germline V gene has CDR1 MRHNA and CDR2 SNTAGT. This CDR3 contains 15 residues. The authors' processing: Amplification with reference gene primers provided the estimates of nucleated cell counts. The method was immunoSEQ multiplex PCR; TCRdb's version includes in-frame clones alone and lacks a portion of them. V and J calls and clone size are copied from that table; D and trimming were computed from the DNA. The sample lists around 250,000 clones, around four fifths occurring once. The sequencing input was peripheral blood. The TCR originated in a woman aged 80 or over with acute or convalescent COVID-19. The V call is TRBV6-4, the J call TRBJ2-7; 7 bases map to TRBD2. CDR3: CASSVEASGFYEQYF. For the CDR3, the DNA is TGTGCCAGCAGTGTAGAGGCTAGCGGATTCTACGAGCAGTACTTC.